One and the same sample provided the 14 T cell receptor beta chains below, sequenced in a study of T cell responses to AZD1222 COVID-19 vaccine. Repertoires were generated with immunoSEQ multiplex PCR, while TCRdb's copy carries only in-frame clones and drops some. Among about 130,000 clones listed, about 93% were seen once. The material sequenced was peripheral blood, taken on day 0 of AZD1222 vaccination. Receptors originate from an adult in good health.

The chain uses TRBV7-3 and TRBJ2-3, with 10 positions matching TRBD2. Trimming took 5 bases from V and 2 from J; bases not matched to a gene: 4. The CDR3 length is 15 residues. Germline V gene lookup returns CDR1 SGHTA and CDR2 FQGTGA. The CDR3 here is CASSPSGGVTDTQYF. The CDR3 nucleotides are TGTGCCAGCAGCCCCAGCGGGGGGGTCACAGATACGCAGTATTTT.

V and J are TRBV19 and TRBJ2-2; 8 bases line up with TRBD1. The CDR3 consists of 16 residues. V lost 4 bases and J lost 6; bases outside the gene matches: 10. From germline, CDR1 is LNHDA and CDR2 SQIVND (reference sequence). The chain's CDR3 is CASSRTPWTGSGELFF. The DNA for the CDR3 is TGTGCCAGTAGTAGGACCCCATGGACAGGGTCCGGGGAGCTGTTTTTT. Filled out from reference TRBV19 and TRBJ2-2, the complete variable domain reads DGGITQSPKYLFRKEGQNVTLSCEQNLNHDAMYWYRQDPGQGLRLIYYSQIVNDFQKGDIAEGYSVSREKKESFPLTVTSAQKNPTAFYLCASSRTPWTGSGELFFGEGSRLTVL.

This chain joins TRBV11-1 and TRBJ1-2, with D hard to call. Trimming pared 2 bases from V and 4 bases from J, leaving 8 bases between. The CDR3 consists of 13 residues. Germline CDR1 and CDR2: SGHAT and FQDESV (reference sequence). DNA for the CDR3: TGTGCCAGCAGCTTACGTGGTGGCTATGGCTACACCTTC. Translation gives CASSLRGGYGYTF.

This chain connects TRBV5-1 to TRBJ1-1; tentatively, D is TRBD1 (5 bases). Trimming took 5 bases from V and 2 from J, leaving 10 bases between them. This CDR3 has 13 amino acids. Germline loops: CDR1 SGHRS, CDR2 YFSETQ. CDR3 nucleotides: TGCGCCAGCAGTCCAGGGATTAACACTGAAGCTTTCTTT. Its translation: CASSPGINTEAFF.

The chain couples TRBV5-4 to TRBJ2-5, with D unresolved. V lost 0 bases and J 1 base, leaving 7 bases between the germline ends. CDR1 and CDR2 (germline): SGHNT, YYREEE (reference sequence). The length of the CDR3 is 14 residues. As DNA, the CDR3 is TGTGCCAGCAGCTTGGGTAATTTCCAAGAGACCCAGTACTTC. Amino acids: CASSLGNFQETQYF.

This rearrangement joins TRBV12-5 to TRBJ1-6, with a weak D call TRBD1 (5 bases). This CDR3 has 14 amino acids. V dropped 1 base and J dropped 10 bases, with 11 bases sitting between them. Per the germline V gene, CDR1 is LGHNT and CDR2 is FRNRAP. CDR3 nucleotides: TGTGCTAGTGGTTTGGGGACACCCATCTCACCCCTCCACTTT. Translating it yields CASGLGTPISPLHF.

The chain uses TRBV18 and TRBJ2-1, with D possibly being TRBD2 (6 bases). CDR3 length: 14 residues. V was trimmed by 3 bases and J by 4 bases, leaving 10 bases between them. CDR1 is KGHSH and CDR2 is LQKENI in the germline V gene. This chain's CDR3 is CASSPPAGYNEQFF. CDR3 in DNA: TGTGCCAGCTCACCCCCTGCGGGATACAATGAGCAGTTCTTC.

This clone was seen more than once but under ten times. CDR3 amino acids: CASSTLPGQGAEAFF. CDR3 nucleotide sequence: TGCGCCAGCAGCACCCTCCCGGGACAGGGGGCTGAAGCTTTCTTT. The chain links TRBV5-1 to TRBJ1-1; 11 nucleotides agree with TRBD1. After removal of 4 bases from V and 6 bases from J, the junction contained 8 bases not matched to a gene. There are 15 residues in the CDR3. Germline V gives CDR1 SGHRS, CDR2 YFSETQ.

The CDR3 nucleotides read TGCGCCAGCAGCCAAGCTCGGGACAGGGGGCGCGCCTATGGCTACACCTTC. Its protein product is CASSQARDRGRAYGYTF. This chain joins TRBV4-1 and TRBJ1-2, with 12 bases that match TRBD1. The CDR3 is made up of 17 amino acids. V trimming: 1 base; J trimming: 4 bases; junction bases outside the gene matches: 7. Germline CDR1 MGHRA, CDR2 YSYEKL.

The genes are TRBV7-2 and TRBJ1-1, with a weak D call TRBD1 (5 bases). This CDR3 is built from 13 residues. Trimming stripped 5 bases from V and 11 bases from J, with 18 bases between. CDR1 is SGHTA, CDR2 FQGNSA, per germline. CDR3 sequence (DNA): TGTGCCAGCAGCCCCCGCCAAAAGGGGTGGGCTTTCTTT. Its protein is CASSPRQKGWAFF.

The chain recombines TRBV2 with TRBJ2-1; D call uncertain. Germline CDR1 and CDR2: SNHLY and FYNNEI. V lost 3 bases and J lost 2, with 8 bases in between. The CDR3 spans 14 residues. In DNA, the CDR3 is TGTGCCAGCAGTGACATCCGAACCTACAATGAGCAGTTCTTC. It encodes CASSDIRTYNEQFF.

J is TRBJ2-6 and V is TRBV19; D is unclear. CDR1 and CDR2 from the germline V gene are LNHDA and SQIVND (reference sequence). Trimming shortened V by 5 bases and J by 2 bases, and 13 bases separated the two germline ends. The CDR3 spans 16 residues. The CDR3: CASSLWGSTGANVLTF. In nucleotides, the CDR3 is TGTGCCAGTAGTCTTTGGGGATCCACTGGGGCCAACGTCCTGACTTTC. Full variable domain (outside the CDR3, taken from reference TRBV19 and TRBJ2-6): DGGITQSPKYLFRKEGQNVTLSCEQNLNHDAMYWYRQDPGQGLRLIYYSQIVNDFQKGDIAEGYSVSREKKESFPLTVTSAQKNPTAFYLCASSLWGSTGANVLTFGAGSRLTVL.

The J gene is TRBJ1-2, the V gene TRBV27, with D perhaps TRBD1 (5 bases). There are 14 residues in the CDR3. Germline V gene sequence: CDR1 MNHEY, CDR2 SMNVEV (reference sequence). The germline V and J ends were trimmed by 5 bases and 8 bases, with 18 bases remaining between them. The CDR3 region has the DNA TGTGCCAGCAGTCCTCAATATACAGGTGCCGGCTACACCTTC. It encodes CASSPQYTGAGYTF.

The chain is built from TRBV7-8 and TRBJ2-1; 8 nucleotides agree with TRBD2. The CDR3 is 16 residues long. V lost 7 bases and J lost 1; bases outside the gene matches: 9. CDR1 and CDR2 (germline): SGHVS, FQNEAQ. CDR3 sequence: CASTQSRGVSYNEQFF. The DNA of the CDR3 is TGTGCCAGCACCCAGTCGCGGGGGGTGTCCTACAATGAGCAGTTCTTC.